Below, 21 T cell receptor beta chains from the same sample are listed, as sequenced in a study of CD8 T cells in ankylosing spondylitis. TCRdb used MiXCR to reprocess the 5' RACE reads, holding one entry per CDR3 protein. Among approximately 190,000 distinct CDR3 sequences listed, roughly 13% were seen once. What was sequenced was blood, either unsorted or a sorted T cell fraction (not recorded which). These receptors were taken from a female donor with ankylosing spondylitis or in good health (not recorded which).

Points on this clonotype: A clone one base away is much larger, so this may be a read error. The chain employs TRBV12-3 or TRBV12-4 and TRBJ2-7, with a tentative D call TRBD2 (5 bases). The CDR3 runs to 12 residues. The germline V and J ends were trimmed by 5 bases and 8 bases, with 13 bases remaining between them. CDR3 in amino acids: CASSPRTAKQYF. CDR3 nucleotide sequence: TGTGCCAGCAGTCCCCGGACTGCCAAGCAGTACTTC.

This clonotype was observed at least ten times. V and J are TRBV7-3 and TRBJ1-2; D is uncertain. Trimming cost V 1 base and J 1 base, with 10 bases left between them. Germline CDR1 SGHTA, CDR2 FQGTGA. The CDR3 covers 15 residues. The CDR3 bases are TGTGCCAGCAGCTTAAAAGCAGGAGTTAACTATGGCTACACCTTC. Protein: CASSLKAGVNYGYTF.

The chain couples TRBV7-8 to TRBJ2-6; D gene ambiguous. V gave up 7 bases and J gave up 1 base, with 5 bases separating them. Germline CDR1 reads SGHVS; CDR2 reads FQNEAQ. The CDR3 covers 13 residues. The CDR3 loop reads CASTSSGANVLTF. As DNA, the CDR3 is TGTGCCAGCACCTCTTCTGGGGCCAACGTCCTGACTTTC. Variable domain in full (rest from reference TRBV7-8 and TRBJ2-6): GAGVSQSPRYKVAKRGQDVALRCDPISGHVSLFWYQQALGQGPEFLTYFQNEAQLDKSGLPSDRFFAERPEGSVSTLKIQRTQQEDSAVYLCASTSSGANVLTFGAGSRLTVL.

In this sample, this clonotype turned up many times. The chain has TRBV6-2 or TRBV6-3 and TRBJ2-3; D is undetermined. The CDR3 is 15 residues long. Germline values: CDR1 MNHEY, CDR2 SVGEGT. The V and J ends lost 7 bases and 4 bases respectively, with 18 bases between them. The CDR3 DNA reads TGTGCCAGCAATCCGTCCGGGTTTGAGGCAGATACGCAGTATTTT. Protein: CASNPSGFEADTQYF.

This clonotype was detected a few times. This chain connects TRBV12-3 or TRBV12-4 to TRBJ1-2; D possibly corresponds to TRBD1 (6 bases). There are 15 residues in the CDR3. The V end was cut by 5 bases, the J end by 4 bases, with 17 bases between. CDR3 sequence: CASSPRGGPGYGYTF. CDR3 nucleotide sequence: TGTGCCAGCAGTCCCCGAGGGGGACCGGGCTATGGCTACACCTTC.

This clonotype was picked up many times. As DNA, the CDR3 is TGTGCCTGGAGAGATAGACAGGGGTTCACTGAAGCTTTCTTT. Encoded protein: CAWRDRQGFTEAFF. The chain uses TRBV30 and TRBJ1-1; 8 bases fit TRBD1. There are 14 residues in the CDR3. CDR1 GTSNPN and CDR2 SVGIG come from the germline V gene (reference sequence). V lost 3 bases and J lost 4; bases outside the gene matches: 7. The whole variable domain, remainder taken from reference TRBV30 and TRBJ1-1, is SQTIHQWPATLVQPVGSPLSLECTVEGTSNPNLYWYRQAAGRGLQLLFYSVGIGQISSEVPQNLSASRPQDRQFILSSKKLLLSDSGFYLCAWRDRQGFTEAFFGQGTRLTVV.

The chain joins TRBV11-3 to TRBJ1-6, with no clear D. The V gene's germline CDR1 is SGHNT and CDR2 YENEEA. The CDR3 sequence is 15 residues long. V lost 0 bases to trimming and J lost 10 bases, with 13 bases between them. The chain's CDR3 is CASSLDPGDNSPLHF. Here the CDR3 DNA reads TGTGCCAGCAGCTTAGATCCCGGAGACAACTCACCCCTCCACTTT.

This clonotype was observed a few times. This sequence joins TRBV29-1 and TRBJ2-3; 12 bases line up with TRBD2. Looked up from germline, CDR1 is SQVTM and CDR2 is ANQGSEA. This CDR3 is 16 amino acids long. The V and J ends lost 5 bases and 3 bases, in that order; junction bases with no gene match: 9. CDR3 sequence reads: CSVQGGTSGRTDTQYF. The CDR3 coding sequence is TGCAGCGTTCAAGGGGGTACTAGCGGGAGGACAGATACGCAGTATTTT.

This clonotype was counted many times. The chain recombines TRBV12-3 or TRBV12-4 with TRBJ1-1; a possible D gene is TRBD1 (5 bases). CDR3 length equals 13 residues. V lost 4 bases and J 1 base, leaving 7 bases between the germline ends. CDR3 in amino acids: CASSWGGNTEAFF. The CDR3 DNA sequence: TGTGCCAGCAGTTGGGGCGGGAACACTGAAGCTTTCTTT.

This clonotype was observed at least ten times. The chain carries TRBV5-1 and TRBJ1-3; no clear D. This CDR3 is 14 amino acids long. Per the germline V gene, CDR1 is SGHRS and CDR2 is YFSETQ. Trimming took 2 bases from V and 3 from J, leaving 9 bases between them. The CDR3, as DNA: TGCGCCAGCAGCTTAGAGACCGGTGGAAACACCATATATTTT. It codes for CASSLETGGNTIYF.

In its sample, this clonotype was seen many times. At one of its ends the junction is not consistent with the germline gene, which may arise from a read error. The CDR3 loop is CSGRESEQFF. The CDR3 nucleotides read TGTTCCGGGCGGGAGAGTGAGCAGTTCTTC. The V call is TRBV29-1, the J call TRBJ2-1, with 7 bases lining up with TRBD2. The CDR3 loop spans 10 amino acids. In germline, CDR1 is SQVTM, CDR2 ANQGSEA.

This clonotype appeared a few times. This sequence joins TRBV7-2 and TRBJ1-2; D is uncertain. CDR1 and CDR2 (germline): SGHTA, FQGNSA. The CDR3 extends over 13 amino acids. V lost 5 bases, J lost 4 bases, and 11 bases lay in between. CDR3 sequence: CASSTRASYGYTF. The CDR3, as DNA: TGTGCCAGCAGCACACGGGCCAGCTATGGCTACACCTTC.

This clonotype was seen repeatedly, ten times or more. The genes are TRBV7-7 and TRBJ2-5; tentatively, D is TRBD1 or TRBD2 (5 bases each). The germline V gene encodes CDR1 SSHAT and CDR2 FNYEAQ (reference sequence). The V end was cut by 2 bases, the J end by 4 bases, with 11 bases between. The CDR3 extends over 14 amino acids. The CDR3 is CASSLSQGVETQYF. The CDR3 DNA reads as TGTGCCAGCAGCTTAAGCCAGGGAGTAGAGACCCAGTACTTC.

This clonotype was recorded many times. The chain recombines TRBV12-3 or TRBV12-4 with TRBJ1-5; 7 bases map to TRBD1. This CDR3 region has 15 residues. The ends lost 5 bases at V and 6 bases at J; junction bases unmatched: 10. The DNA of the CDR3 is TGTGCCAGCAGTCCAGACAGGGCGTTTGGTCAGCCCCAGCATTTT. Protein sequence: CASSPDRAFGQPQHF.

This clonotype was seen ten or more times. The chain recombines TRBV20-1 with TRBJ2-3; maybe TRBD1 (6 bases). The CDR3 extends over 13 amino acids. With 4 bases removed from V and 1 base from J, the gap between germline ends came to 9 bases. In germline, CDR1 is DFQATT, CDR2 SNEGSKA (reference sequence). The CDR3 region has the DNA TGCAGTGCTAACAGGGAAGGCACAGATACGCAGTATTTT. This sequence encodes CSANREGTDTQYF.

This clonotype was counted many times. The J gene is TRBJ1-2, the V gene TRBV12-3 or TRBV12-4; 7 nucleotides match TRBD1. The CDR3 spans 15 residues. After removal of 2 bases from V and 0 bases from J, the junction contained 3 bases not matched to a gene. The CDR3 coding sequence is TGTGCCAGCAGTTTATCCCAGGGGGCTAACTATGGCTACACCTTC. This sequence encodes CASSLSQGANYGYTF.

The chain combines TRBV7-3 with TRBJ2-5; D call uncertain. The CDR3 has 13 amino acids. Looked up from germline, CDR1 is SGHTA and CDR2 is FQGTGA. With 2 bases removed from V and 0 bases from J, the gap between germline ends came to 4 bases. The chain's CDR3 is CASSLRYQETQYF. The CDR3 DNA reads as TGTGCCAGCAGCTTACGGTACCAAGAGACCCAGTACTTC. Supplemented by reference TRBV7-3 and TRBJ2-5, the full variable domain reads GAGVSQTPSNKVTEKGKYVELRCDPISGHTALYWYRQSLGQGPEFLIYFQGTGAADDSGLPNDRFFAVRPEGSVSTLKIQRTERGDSAVYLCASSLRYQETQYFGPGTRLLVL.

The table lists this clonotype with a few counts. The chain is built from TRBV12-3 or TRBV12-4 and TRBJ2-1; D gene uncertain. V dropped 8 bases and J dropped 3 bases, with 17 bases sitting between them. The CDR3 is made up of 15 amino acids. CDR3 coding DNA: TGTGCCAGCGTGGTAGGGCTGGCTCTCTACAATGAGCAGTTCTTC. It encodes CASVVGLALYNEQFF.

This clonotype came up many times. V and J are TRBV20-1 and TRBJ2-1; 12 bases match TRBD2. V dropped 5 bases and J dropped 5; count of bases not matched to a gene: 4. Germline CDR1 DFQATT, CDR2 SNEGSKA (reference sequence). This CDR3 region has 14 residues. The CDR3 nucleotides read TGCAGTGCTGAGGGACTAGCGGGCCACAATGAGCAGTTCTTC. It specifies CSAEGLAGHNEQFF.

This clonotype came up many times. CDR3 residues: CASSFLSPVVNVLTF. The CDR3 DNA follows: TGTGCCAGCAGTTTCCTTTCGCCAGTTGTCAACGTCCTGACTTTC. V usage is TRBV6-2 or TRBV6-3 and J usage is TRBJ2-6; D gene uncertain. The CDR3 is made up of 15 amino acids. V dropped 4 bases and J dropped 9 bases, with 16 bases sitting between them. Looked up from germline, CDR1 is MNHEY and CDR2 is SVGEGT.

Ten or more counts support this clonotype. The rearrangement joins TRBV12-3 or TRBV12-4 to TRBJ2-1, with 7 bases fitting TRBD2. This CDR3 is 16 amino acids long. V lost 2 bases and J lost 5; bases outside the gene matches: 9. CDR3 residues: CASSLRGSGIDNEQFF. DNA for the CDR3: TGTGCCAGCAGTTTAAGGGGCAGCGGGATTGACAATGAGCAGTTCTTC.